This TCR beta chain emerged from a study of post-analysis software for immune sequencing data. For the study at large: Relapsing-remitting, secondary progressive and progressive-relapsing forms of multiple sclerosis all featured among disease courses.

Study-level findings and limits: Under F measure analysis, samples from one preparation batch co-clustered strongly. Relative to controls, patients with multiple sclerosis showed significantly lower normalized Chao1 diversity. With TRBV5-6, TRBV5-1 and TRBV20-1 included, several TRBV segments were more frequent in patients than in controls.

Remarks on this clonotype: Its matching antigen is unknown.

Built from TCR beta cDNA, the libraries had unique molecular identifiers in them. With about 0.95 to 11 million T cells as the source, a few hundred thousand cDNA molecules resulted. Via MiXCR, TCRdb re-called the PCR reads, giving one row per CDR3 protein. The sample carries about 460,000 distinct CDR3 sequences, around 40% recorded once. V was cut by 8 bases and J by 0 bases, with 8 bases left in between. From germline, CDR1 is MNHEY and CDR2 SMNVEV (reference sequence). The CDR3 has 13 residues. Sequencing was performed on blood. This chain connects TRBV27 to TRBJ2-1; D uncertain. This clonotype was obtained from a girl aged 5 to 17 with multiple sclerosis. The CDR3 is CASSSFSYNEQFF. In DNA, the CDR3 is TGTGCCAGCTCGTCTTTCTCCTACAATGAGCAGTTCTTC.